Below are 16 T cell receptor beta chains sequenced from a single sample in a study of T cell repertoires in cytomegalovirus infection (dated by TCRdb to between 2019 and 2020). Antigens of these TCRs are unknown. Reading the label with the study, this specimen's treatment or condition is: in vitro stimulation with specific CMV peptide epitopes to enrich CMV-specific T cells. TCRdb lists the instrument as Illumina HiSeq 1500. TCRdb's own reprocessing of the public reads used fastp at Q25 and MiXCR and kept productive beta chains. Here each entry gathers all rows of one CDR3 protein and keeps the most common genes and DNA. The sample profile shows some 920,000 distinct CDR3 sequences; around 30% of them were found once. Jointly, the top ten make up over 12% of the sample. Sequenced material: cultured CD8+ T cells from PBMCs, taken from culture after CMV antigen stimulation. The receptors were sampled from a human donor in good health (CMV status not recorded). Some clones in this sample may be carry-over from other donors' samples.

This clonotype was counted between two and nine times. V usage is TRBV12-3 or TRBV12-4 and J usage is TRBJ2-2, with D perhaps given as TRBD1 or TRBD2 (7 bases each). The length of the CDR3 is 15 residues. V was shortened by 6 bases and J by 4 bases, with 15 bases between the two germline ends. The CDR3 region is CASSSDREGTGELFF. As DNA, the CDR3 is TGTGCCAGCAGCTCTGACAGGGAGGGCACCGGGGAGCTGTTTTTT.

This clonotype was counted many times. The J gene is TRBJ2-5, the V gene TRBV7-2, with 8 bases matching TRBD1. V dropped 1 base and J dropped 5; count of bases not matched to a gene: 12. The germline V gene encodes CDR1 SGHTA and CDR2 FQGNSA. The CDR3 consists of 17 residues. The CDR3 DNA follows: TGTGCCAGCAGCTTAGGTCCTGGCAGGGGGCGCGAGGAGACCCAGTACTTC. Protein: CASSLGPGRGREETQYF.

At least ten counts were recorded for this clonotype. The gene calls are TRBV7-6 and TRBJ2-1, with D unresolved. Germline CDR1 is SGHVS and CDR2 is FNYEAQ. This CDR3 region has 12 residues. V was shortened by 5 bases and J by 9 bases, with 11 bases between the two germline ends. The CDR3 here is CASSRRRSEQFF. The CDR3 coding sequence is TGTGCCAGCAGCCGCCGACGGAGTGAGCAGTTCTTC.

This clonotype was counted a single time. This sequence joins TRBV20-1 and TRBJ2-1; TRBD2 agrees at 12 bases. CDR1 and CDR2 (germline): DFQATT, SNEGSKA (reference sequence). The CDR3 has 14 amino acids. The junction had 3 bases not matched to a gene; V was cut back by 0 bases and J by 9 bases. CDR3 DNA: TGCAGTGCTAGAGAGACTAGCGGGGGTATTGAGCAGTTCTTC. Translation gives CSARETSGGIEQFF.

V usage is TRBV6-2 or TRBV6-3 and J usage is TRBJ2-5; 8 positions match TRBD1. Looked up from germline, CDR1 is MNHEY and CDR2 is SVGEGT. This CDR3 is 15 amino acids long. V shed 2 bases, J shed 5 bases, and the junction held 7 bases outside the gene matches. CDR3 in amino acids: CASSYGQGAWETQYF. CDR3 coding DNA: TGTGCCAGCAGTTACGGTCAGGGGGCCTGGGAGACCCAGTACTTC.

This clonotype was observed a few times. V is TRBV12-3 or TRBV12-4 and J is TRBJ1-1, with 12 bases matching TRBD1. The ends lost 8 bases at V and 5 bases at J; junction bases unmatched: 6. CDR3 length: 14 amino acids. CDR3 loop: CASRPGQGATEAFF. CDR3 DNA sequence: TGTGCCAGCCGACCGGGACAGGGGGCGACTGAAGCTTTCTTT.

This clonotype showed up many times. The J gene is TRBJ1-2, the V gene TRBV2; D is undetermined. This CDR3 has 13 residues. The ends were cut back, 0 bases at V and 8 bases at J, with 10 bases in the middle. CDR1 SNHLY and CDR2 FYNNEI come from the germline V gene. The CDR3 nucleotides read TGTGCCAGCAGTGAAGCTGAGGGCAAGGGCTACACCTTC. Translated, it gives CASSEAEGKGYTF.

This clonotype came up once. CDR3 bases: TGTGCCAGCAGCTCGCCCCTAGACAGGGGGGATATATATGGCTACACCTTC. It codes for CASSSPLDRGDIYGYTF. The chain carries TRBV7-9 and TRBJ1-2; 9 bases agree with TRBD1. CDR1 is SEHNR and CDR2 is FQNEAQ in the germline V gene (reference sequence). V dropped 4 bases and J dropped 5; count of bases not matched to a gene: 14. CDR3 length equals 17 residues.

The chain uses TRBV7-9 and TRBJ2-5, with D possibly being TRBD2 (5 bases). Germline-derived CDR1 and CDR2 are SEHNR and FQNEAQ (reference sequence). V was cut by 2 bases and J by 4 bases, with 14 bases left in between. This CDR3 spans 15 amino acids. The CDR3 nucleotides are TGTGCCAGCAGCTTACCCCGGGGTTTGGGAGAGACCCAGTACTTC. Amino acids: CASSLPRGLGETQYF.

The gene calls are TRBV15 and TRBJ2-3; D is unresolved. This CDR3 has 15 residues. The germline gives CDR1 LNHNV, CDR2 YYDKDF (reference sequence). Trimming took 1 base from V and 3 from J, leaving 11 bases between them. This CDR3 reads CATSRGDYPTDTQYF. The DNA for the CDR3 is TGTGCCACCAGCAGAGGGGATTACCCTACAGATACGCAGTATTTT.

In its sample, this clonotype is large (0.1 to 1%). The chain uses TRBV2 and TRBJ2-7; 7 bases fit TRBD1. The CDR3 spans 13 residues. After removal of 10 bases from V and 0 bases from J, the junction contained 6 bases not matched to a gene. Per the germline V gene, CDR1 is SNHLY and CDR2 is FYNNEI. Here the CDR3 DNA reads TGTGCCATCCCGGGACAGCACTCCTACGAGCAGTACTTC. It specifies CAIPGQHSYEQYF.

This clonotype occurred many times. V gene TRBV12-3 or TRBV12-4 combines with J gene TRBJ2-1; the D gene is possibly TRBD2 (5 bases). The CDR3 covers 15 residues. V lost 4 bases and J 8 bases, leaving 18 bases between the germline ends. DNA for the CDR3: TGTGCCAGCAGTTGGGTCGACCGGGGTAGGGATGAGCAGTTCTTC. It specifies CASSWVDRGRDEQFF.

Many counts were recorded for this clonotype. For the CDR3, the DNA is TGTGCCAGCAGCTTAGGTACGGTGGACACTGAAGCTTTCTTT. Its translation is CASSLGTVDTEAFF. This sequence joins TRBV7-6 and TRBJ1-1, with D unresolved. V was shortened by 1 base and J by 3 bases, with 9 bases between the two germline ends. The germline V gene has CDR1 SGHVS and CDR2 FNYEAQ. The CDR3 totals 14 residues.

On this clonotype: One junction end does not reproduce the germline sequence, and a read error may be involved. In DNA form, the CDR3 reads TGTGCCAACAGCACCAGTAACAATGAGCAGTTCTTC. Protein sequence: CANSTSNNEQFF. The J gene is TRBJ2-1, the V gene TRBV13; D not resolved. Germline CDR1 PRHDT, CDR2 FYEKMQ (reference sequence). The CDR3 is made up of 12 amino acids.

A note on this clonotype: One junction end disagrees with the germline gene, perhaps due to a read error. The genes are TRBV6-1 and TRBJ2-3; the match to TRBD2 covers 10 bases. The CDR3 is 15 residues long. The germline V gene encodes CDR1 MNHNS and CDR2 SASEGT. DNA for the CDR3: TGTACCAGCAGTGAAACAGCGGGGGGGCGTGATACGCAGTATTTT. It specifies CTSSETAGGRDTQYF.

The chain combines TRBV6-5 with TRBJ2-1, with a possible D match to TRBD2 (6 bases). Trimming removed 2 bases at V and 4 bases at J, with 18 bases between. The CDR3 has 17 residues. The germline gives CDR1 MNHEY, CDR2 SVGAGI. Here the CDR3 reads CASSYPRGWGTYNEQFF. CDR3 nucleotide sequence: TGTGCCAGCAGTTACCCCCGTGGGTGGGGGACTTACAATGAGCAGTTCTTC.